This T cell receptor (beta chain) is from a study of T cell responses to AZD1222 COVID-19 vaccine. Study-wide points: Among the donors, most were white British and more were female, and clonal diversity was possibly underestimated.

The CDR3 has 13 amino acids. Germline assignment: CDR1 SNHLY and CDR2 FYNNEI. V lost 3 bases and J lost 2, with 6 bases in between. A word on this clone: Its antigen is not known.

Sequenced by immunoSEQ multiplex PCR; TCRdb stores in-frame clones only, minus some. The sample lists about 150,000 clones; 85% to 95% were seen once. The TCR comes from an adult in good health. The sample consisted of peripheral blood, taken on day 0 of AZD1222 vaccination. The J gene is TRBJ2-3, the V gene TRBV2; D is perhaps TRBD1 (5 bases). The CDR3 sequence is CASSEGHTDTQYF. The CDR3 nucleotides are TGTGCCAGCAGTGAGGGGCACACAGATACGCAGTATTTT.